This T cell receptor (beta chain) was captured by sequencing in a study of T cell responses to AZD1222 COVID-19 vaccine. Study-wide results and caveats: Repertoire sampling occurred only after the peak T cell response.

Assay used: immunoSEQ multiplex PCR; TCRdb lists only in-frame clones, some missing. Of approximately 100,000 clones in the sample, 80% to 90% were seen once. V was clipped by 1 base and J by 3 bases, with 9 bases between them. The germline V gene encodes CDR1 SGHTA and CDR2 FQGNSA. CDR3 length: 15 amino acids. In the case of this clone: Its antigen is currently unknown.

The TCR originated in an adult in good health. Material: peripheral blood, obtained on day 0 of AZD1222 vaccination. V is TRBV7-2 and J is TRBJ2-2, with TRBD2 as a possible D gene (6 bases). CDR3 in DNA: TGTGCCAGCAGCTTAGGGGGGGTGCACACCGGGGAGCTGTTTTTT. This gives the protein CASSLGGVHTGELFF.